This passage covers 32 T cell receptor beta chains from one sample sequenced in a study of identical twins. MiXCR was run by TCRdb on the 5' RACE reads, yielding one entry per CDR3 protein. The sample holds hundreds of thousands of distinct CDR3 sequences; roughly 6.6% are singletons and the top ten take less than 2%. These data were likewise used in another study, on yellow fever vaccine responses in identical twins.

Material for sequencing was PBMCs. The source is a woman aged 18-29 years in good health.

The DNA for the CDR3 is TGTGCCAGCAGACCCGACAGGTATCAGCCCCAGCATTTT. This encodes CASRPDRYQPQHF. V gene TRBV6-6 combines with J gene TRBJ1-5; a possible D gene is TRBD1 (6 bases). Trimming stripped 6 bases from V and 5 bases from J, with 11 bases between. CDR3 size: 13 residues. Germline V gene lookup returns CDR1 MNHNY and CDR2 SVGAGI (reference sequence).

The table lists this clonotype with a few counts. The rearrangement uses TRBV24-1 and TRBJ1-5; unclear D gene. The CDR3 extends over 14 amino acids. Germline CDR1 KGHDR, CDR2 SFDVKD. V was shortened by 4 bases and J by 0 bases, with 6 bases between the two germline ends. The CDR3: CATSEPISNQPQHF. CDR3 nucleotide sequence: TGTGCCACCAGTGAACCCATTAGCAATCAGCCCCAGCATTTT.

J is TRBJ1-1 and V is TRBV28; perhaps TRBD1 as D (5 bases). This CDR3 spans 15 amino acids. With 2 bases removed from V and 0 bases from J, the gap between germline ends came to 10 bases. CDR1 and CDR2 from the germline V gene are MDHEN and SYDVKM. CDR3 DNA: TGTGCCAGCAGTTTAATGCCAGGGCTGAACACTGAAGCTTTCTTT. It encodes CASSLMPGLNTEAFF.

This clonotype showed up just once. Sequence at one end of the junction differs from germline and may be a read error. The chain combines TRBV20-1 with TRBJ2-1; TRBD2 matches 13 bases. Germline CDR1 is DFQATT and CDR2 is SNEGSKA (reference sequence). The CDR3 is 19 residues long. CDR3: CCARDAGLAGSGSYNEQFF. The CDR3 DNA follows: TGCTGTGCTAGAGACGCGGGACTAGCGGGGTCCGGCTCCTACAATGAGCAGTTCTTC.

This clonotype was counted only a few times. The chain combines TRBV20-1 with TRBJ1-2; 9 nucleotides match TRBD1. Per the germline V gene, CDR1 is DFQATT and CDR2 is SNEGSKA (reference sequence). This CDR3 is built from 13 residues. Trimming at V came to 6 bases and at J to 2 bases, leaving 4 bases not matched to a gene. The CDR3 DNA reads as TGCAGTGCCCTGACAGGGGGAAACTATGGCTACACCTTC. Its protein product is CSALTGGNYGYTF.

This clonotype was recorded many times. The chain employs TRBV29-1 and TRBJ1-1; D is uncertain. The CDR3 length is 12 residues. Trimming pared 2 bases from V and 0 bases from J, leaving 4 bases between. The V gene's germline CDR1 is SQVTM and CDR2 ANQGSEA. This chain's CDR3 is CSVEKMNTEAFF. For the CDR3, the DNA is TGCAGCGTTGAAAAGATGAACACTGAAGCTTTCTTT. Using reference TRBV29-1 and TRBJ1-1 for the parts outside the CDR3, the full variable domain is SAVISQKPSRDICQRGTSLTIQCQVDSQVTMMFWYRQQPGQSLTLIATANQGSEATYESGFVIDKFPISRPNLTFSTLTVSNMSPEDSSIYLCSVEKMNTEAFFGQGTRLTVV.

There are a few counts of this clonotype. The rearrangement uses TRBV20-1 and TRBJ2-7; 14 positions agree with TRBD2. The germline V gene encodes CDR1 DFQATT and CDR2 SNEGSKA (reference sequence). The CDR3 runs 14 residues. J lost 6 bases, V lost 3 bases, and 4 bases had no gene match. For the CDR3, the DNA is TGCAGTGCTAGGGGACTAGCGGGAGTTAGCGAGCAGTACTTC. This encodes CSARGLAGVSEQYF.

This clonotype showed up just a few times. The chain has TRBV3-1 and TRBJ2-3; D is uncertain. The CDR3 has 14 amino acids. The germline CDR1 and CDR2 sequences are LGHDT and YNNKEL (reference sequence). The V end was cut by 4 bases, the J end by 1 base, with 9 bases between. The DNA for the CDR3 is TGTGCCAGCAGCCGCTATGGTCGCACAGATACGCAGTATTTT. Its translation: CASSRYGRTDTQYF.

This clonotype was detected a few times. V and J are TRBV5-1 and TRBJ1-6; no reliable D call. Germline V lookup: CDR1 SGHRS, CDR2 YFSETQ. The CDR3 has 15 amino acids. The V end was cut by 2 bases, the J end by 4 bases, with 10 bases between. The CDR3 is CASSLDGVYNSPLHF. The CDR3 bases are TGCGCCAGCAGCTTAGACGGGGTATATAATTCACCCCTCCACTTT.

This clonotype was counted at least ten times. This chain connects TRBV12-3 or TRBV12-4 to TRBJ2-1, with a tentative D call TRBD2 (7 bases). V was clipped by 6 bases and J by 3 bases, with 18 bases between them. This CDR3 region has 16 residues. The chain's CDR3 is CASSQGPSGVYNEQFF. The CDR3 DNA sequence: TGTGCCAGCAGCCAGGGGCCTAGCGGAGTCTACAATGAGCAGTTCTTC.

The table lists this clonotype with a few counts. The chain carries TRBV4-1 and TRBJ2-2; no definite D call. Germline V gene data show CDR1 as MGHRA and CDR2 as YSYEKL. V was pared by 8 bases and J by 1 base, with 17 bases between. This CDR3 spans 16 amino acids. The CDR3 loop is CASGKDHTLNTGELFF. The CDR3 DNA follows: TGCGCCAGCGGAAAGGACCACACACTGAACACCGGGGAGCTGTTTTTT.

V usage is TRBV11-2 and J usage is TRBJ2-5; 11 nucleotides line up with TRBD2. The V segment lost 4 bases and the J segment 2 bases; nucleotides outside the gene matches: 12. CDR3 length: 18 residues. CDR1 is SGHAT, CDR2 FQNNGV, per germline. The CDR3: CASSSNPPSGRQQETQYF. The DNA of the CDR3 is TGTGCCAGCAGCTCAAACCCTCCTAGCGGGAGGCAACAAGAGACCCAGTACTTC.

This clonotype was counted many times. V and J are TRBV20-1 and TRBJ2-5, with 10 bases matching TRBD1. The germline V gene has CDR1 DFQATT and CDR2 SNEGSKA (reference sequence). The CDR3 has 15 residues. Trimming at V came to 5 bases and at J to 5 bases, leaving 11 bases not matched to a gene. The chain's CDR3 is CSAPRDRGIWETQYF. In nucleotides, the CDR3 is TGCAGTGCTCCACGGGACAGGGGAATTTGGGAGACCCAGTACTTC.

This clonotype was counted only a few times. The chain links TRBV20-1 to TRBJ1-6; 8 positions match TRBD1. The CDR3 is made up of 15 amino acids. V was pared by 2 bases and J by 5 bases, with 5 bases of the junction left unmatched. From germline, CDR1 is DFQATT and CDR2 SNEGSKA (reference sequence). CDR3: CSARPSGGDNSPLHF. The CDR3 region has the DNA TGCAGTGCTAGACCCTCAGGGGGCGATAATTCACCCCTCCACTTT.

The chain couples TRBV12-3 or TRBV12-4 to TRBJ1-5; no definite D call. The V end lost 2 bases, the J end lost 4 bases, and 9 bases lay between the germline ends. This CDR3 comprises 14 residues. As DNA, the CDR3 is TGTGCCAGCAGTTTAACAGACACTAATCAGCCCCAGCATTTT. Protein: CASSLTDTNQPQHF.

This clonotype was counted a few times. DNA for the CDR3: TGCGCCAGCAGCTCGGGGGGGAGGCCAGATACGCAGTATTTT. This translates into CASSSGGRPDTQYF. This sequence joins TRBV5-1 and TRBJ2-3, with 8 bases identical to TRBD2. The CDR3 runs 14 residues. The germline V gene has CDR1 SGHRS and CDR2 YFSETQ. V shed 3 bases and J 4 bases; nucleotides not matched to a gene: 4. Full variable domain (missing parts from reference TRBV5-1 and TRBJ2-3): KAGVTQTPRYLIKTRGQQVTLSCSPISGHRSVSWYQQTPGQGLQFLFEYFSETQRNKGNFPGRFSGRQFSNSRSEMNVSTLELGDSALYLCASSSGGRPDTQYFGPGTRLTVL.

This clonotype was seen at least ten times. The genes are TRBV18 and TRBJ2-5; maybe TRBD2 (5 bases). With 8 bases removed from V and 2 bases from J, the gap between germline ends came to 12 bases. Germline lookup yields CDR1 KGHSH and CDR2 LQKENI. The CDR3 is 13 residues long. The CDR3 sequence: CASSPPGQETQYF. CDR3 nucleotides: TGTGCCAGCAGCCCCCCGGGGCAAGAGACCCAGTACTTC.

This clonotype was recorded a few times. The rearrangement joins TRBV6-2 or TRBV6-3 to TRBJ2-3; D is perhaps TRBD1 or TRBD2 (5 bases each). CDR1 MNHEY and CDR2 SVGEGT come from the germline V gene. There are 19 residues in the CDR3. V dropped 5 bases and J dropped 3 bases, with 27 bases sitting between them. The DNA of the CDR3 is TGTGCCAGCAGTCAAACCCCACCGGGACCGGGAAAAAGGACAGATACGCAGTATTTT. Protein product: CASSQTPPGPGKRTDTQYF.

This chain joins TRBV10-3 and TRBJ2-1; 8 bases line up with TRBD2. Losses at the gene ends were 7 bases for V and 2 bases for J; bases not matched to a gene: 7. The CDR3 spans 15 residues. Germline assignment: CDR1 ENHRY and CDR2 SYGVKD. The CDR3 reads CAITEAGDPYNEQFF. DNA of the CDR3: TGTGCCATCACAGAAGCGGGGGACCCCTACAATGAGCAGTTCTTC.

The chain recombines TRBV6-5 with TRBJ2-5; TRBD1 matches 7 bases. The germline gives CDR1 MNHEY, CDR2 SVGAGI. J was trimmed by 4 bases and V by 4 bases; bases with no gene match: 6. The CDR3 runs to 14 residues. The CDR3 DNA sequence: TGTGCCAGCAGTTTCTTGACAGGGCGAGAGACCCAGTACTTC. It is translated as CASSFLTGRETQYF.

The chain joins TRBV20-1 to TRBJ2-1, with TRBD2 matching 8 bases. In germline, CDR1 is DFQATT, CDR2 SNEGSKA (reference sequence). Unmatched junction bases numbered 11, after V lost 4 bases and J lost 9 bases. This CDR3 contains 14 residues. The CDR3 DNA sequence: TGCAGTGCTACCGCGGGAGGACCCTGGGGTGAGCAGTTCTTC. Its protein product is CSATAGGPWGEQFF.

This clonotype turned up a few times. This sequence joins TRBV20-1 and TRBJ1-2; D remains ambiguous. The CDR3 totals 12 residues. Germline V gene data show CDR1 as DFQATT and CDR2 as SNEGSKA (reference sequence). V was shortened by 1 base and J by 8 bases, with 11 bases between the two germline ends. CDR3 protein: CSARGRGEGYTF. DNA for the CDR3: TGCAGTGCTAGAGGACGTGGGGAAGGCTACACCTTC.

This clonotype was recorded at least ten times. The J gene is TRBJ1-6, the V gene TRBV20-1, with D unresolved. Germline loops: CDR1 DFQATT, CDR2 SNEGSKA (reference sequence). The V and J ends lost 1 base and 9 bases respectively, with 4 bases between them. The CDR3 is 11 residues long. In nucleotides, the CDR3 is TGCAGTGCTAGAGTGGGTTCACCCCTCCACTTT. Its translation: CSARVGSPLHF.

This clonotype was observed many times. The chain combines TRBV28 with TRBJ2-7, with 9 bases fitting TRBD2. J was trimmed by 3 bases and V by 7 bases; bases with no gene match: 10. The CDR3 consists of 15 residues. From germline, CDR1 is MDHEN and CDR2 SYDVKM. The CDR3 here is CASIGSLAGNYEQYV. The CDR3 DNA sequence: TGTGCCAGCATCGGGAGCCTAGCGGGGAACTACGAGCAGTACGTC.

This clonotype appeared a few times. V gene TRBV6-2 or TRBV6-3 combines with J gene TRBJ2-7, with 10 nucleotides matching TRBD1. Germline V lookup: CDR1 MNHEY, CDR2 SVGEGT. The V and J ends lost 0 bases and 4 bases, in that order; junction bases with no gene match: 3. There are 15 residues in the CDR3. The CDR3 protein is CASSYSRTGGYEQYV. In DNA form, the CDR3 reads TGTGCCAGCAGTTACTCCCGGACAGGGGGTTACGAGCAGTACGTC.

V usage is TRBV15 and J usage is TRBJ2-1; no clear D. This CDR3 is built from 15 residues. The germline V gene has CDR1 LNHNV and CDR2 YYDKDF (reference sequence). V was trimmed by 3 bases and J by 9 bases, leaving 18 bases between them. The CDR3 DNA sequence: TGTGCCACCAGCAGCAGGCGGACCAACTGGATTGAGCAGTTCTTC. Its protein is CATSSRRTNWIEQFF.

In this sample, this clonotype turned up a few times. This chain uses TRBV6-2 or TRBV6-3 with TRBJ2-7; D may correspond to TRBD1 or TRBD2 (5 bases each). CDR1 and CDR2 from the germline V gene are MNHEY and SVGEGT. Trimming stripped 2 bases from V and 0 bases from J, with 11 bases between. CDR3 length equals 15 residues. The CDR3 DNA reads TGTGCCAGCAGTTACCCAGGGACCAGCTCCTACGAGCAGTACGTC. Protein product: CASSYPGTSSYEQYV.

This clonotype came up many times. The CDR3, as DNA: TGTGCCAGCAGGGGGGCGTTTGGACTAGCCCCTTTGGCTGTCTTCAATGAGCAGTTCTTC. Residues: CASRGAFGLAPLAVFNEQFF. The chain combines TRBV11-2 with TRBJ2-1; TRBD2 matches 8 bases. With V trimmed by 6 bases and J by 6 bases, 25 bases remained unmatched. CDR3 length: 20 amino acids. The germline V gene has CDR1 SGHAT and CDR2 FQNNGV.

This clonotype was found a few times. The CDR3 carries no conserved terminal phenylalanine or tryptophan, so it likely arises from a read error. The limits of the CDR3 on the DNA are not certain, so only TCRdb's listed CDR3 is given. This CDR3 is CASSYYGTGGTPTRDPVLP. V is TRBV6-5 and J is TRBJ2-5; TRBD1 is the table's D call and was not checked against the DNA. Germline values: CDR1 MNHEY, CDR2 SVGAGI. The CDR3 comprises 19 residues, both ends counted.

This clonotype was seen a few times. This chain links TRBV10-3 with TRBJ2-7; a possible D gene is TRBD1 (6 bases). The length of the CDR3 is 16 residues. Trimming stripped 1 base from V and 0 bases from J, with 13 bases between. Germline values: CDR1 ENHRY, CDR2 SYGVKD. CDR3 sequence reads: CAISEYFQGSSYEQYF. The CDR3 bases are TGTGCCATCAGTGAGTACTTTCAGGGGAGCTCCTACGAGCAGTACTTC.

This clonotype was recorded many times. The chain carries TRBV5-1 and TRBJ2-6, with D tentatively TRBD1 or TRBD2 (5 bases each). Germline loops: CDR1 SGHRS, CDR2 YFSETQ. V lost 0 bases and J 0 bases, leaving 10 bases between the germline ends. The CDR3 length is 17 residues. CDR3 loop: CASSLDPGSSGANVLTF. CDR3 bases: TGCGCCAGCAGCTTGGATCCAGGGAGCTCTGGGGCCAACGTCCTGACTTTC.

This clonotype occurred a few times. The DNA of the CDR3 is TGTGCCAGCAGGGGGGGTCGGGTGACGAATGAAAAACTGTTTTTT. Residues: CASRGGRVTNEKLFF. The V call is TRBV28, the J call TRBJ1-4; possible D gene TRBD1, 5 bases. The V end lost 6 bases, the J end lost 5 bases, and 16 bases lay between the germline ends. Per germline, CDR1 MDHEN and CDR2 SYDVKM. The CDR3 has 15 residues.